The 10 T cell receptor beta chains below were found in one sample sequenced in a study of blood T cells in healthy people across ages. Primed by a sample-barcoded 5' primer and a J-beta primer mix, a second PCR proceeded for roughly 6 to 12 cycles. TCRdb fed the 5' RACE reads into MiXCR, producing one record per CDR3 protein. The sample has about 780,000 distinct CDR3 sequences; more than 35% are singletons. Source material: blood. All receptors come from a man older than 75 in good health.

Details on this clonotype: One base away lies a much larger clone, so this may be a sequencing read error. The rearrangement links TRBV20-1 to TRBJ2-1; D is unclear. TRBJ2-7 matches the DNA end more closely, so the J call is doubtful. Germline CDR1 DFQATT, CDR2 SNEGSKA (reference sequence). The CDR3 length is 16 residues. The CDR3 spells CSATIGPRRPYNEQYF. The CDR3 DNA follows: TGCAGTGCTACCATCGGGCCCCGAAGGCCCTACAATGAGCAGTACTTC.

The DNA of the CDR3 is TGTGCCACCATACAGGGGAAGGGTCAGCCCCAGCATTTT. As protein: CATIQGKGQPQHF. The chain carries TRBV28 and TRBJ1-5; TRBD1 matches 7 bases. This CDR3 spans 13 amino acids. Germline CDR1 and CDR2: MDHEN and SYDVKM. Losses at the gene ends were 10 bases for V and 6 bases for J; bases not matched to a gene: 9.

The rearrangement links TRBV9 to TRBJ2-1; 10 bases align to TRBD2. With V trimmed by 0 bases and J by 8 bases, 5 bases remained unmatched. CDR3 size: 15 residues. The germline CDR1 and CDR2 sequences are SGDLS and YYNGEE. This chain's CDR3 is CASSVESSGSYEQFF. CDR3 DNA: TGTGCCAGCAGCGTAGAGTCTAGCGGGAGCTATGAGCAGTTCTTC. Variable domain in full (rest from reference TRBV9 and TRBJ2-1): DSGVTQTPKHLITATGQRVTLRCSPRSGDLSVYWYQQSLDQGLQFLIQYYNGEERAKGNILERFSAQQFPDLHSELNLSSLELGDSALYFCASSVESSGSYEQFFGPGTRLTVL.

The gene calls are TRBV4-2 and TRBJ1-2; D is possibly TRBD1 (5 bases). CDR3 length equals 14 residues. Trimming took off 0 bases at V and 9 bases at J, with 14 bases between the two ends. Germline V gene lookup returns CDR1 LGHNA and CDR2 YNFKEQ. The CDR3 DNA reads TGTGCCAGCAGCCAAGATTCGCAGGGAAGGAGCTACACCTTC. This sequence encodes CASSQDSQGRSYTF.

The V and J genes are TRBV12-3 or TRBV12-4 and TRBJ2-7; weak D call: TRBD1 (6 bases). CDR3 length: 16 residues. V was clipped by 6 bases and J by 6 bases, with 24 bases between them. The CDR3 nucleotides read TGTGCCAGCAGCTTGCTCCTTGGGACACACGTTTTCGAGCAGTACTTC. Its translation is CASSLLLGTHVFEQYF.

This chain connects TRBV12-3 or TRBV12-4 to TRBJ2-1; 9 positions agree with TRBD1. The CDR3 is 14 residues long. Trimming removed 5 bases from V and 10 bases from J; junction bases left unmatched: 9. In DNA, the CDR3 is TGTGCCAGCAGTCCCTCCGGGACAGGGAGCGAGCAGTTCTTC. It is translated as CASSPSGTGSEQFF.

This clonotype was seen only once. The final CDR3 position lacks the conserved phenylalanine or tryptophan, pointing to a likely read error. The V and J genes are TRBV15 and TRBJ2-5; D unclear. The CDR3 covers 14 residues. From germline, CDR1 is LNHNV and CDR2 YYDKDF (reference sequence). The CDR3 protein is CAASRGGNQETQYS. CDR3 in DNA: TGTGCCGCCAGCAGAGGTGGTAACCAAGAGACCCAGTACTCC.

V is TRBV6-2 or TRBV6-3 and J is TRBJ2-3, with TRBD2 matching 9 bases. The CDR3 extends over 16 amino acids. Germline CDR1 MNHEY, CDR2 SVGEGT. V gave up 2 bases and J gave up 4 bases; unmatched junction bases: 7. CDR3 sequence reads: CASSYHSGGDADTQYF. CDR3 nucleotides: TGTGCCAGCAGTTACCATAGCGGGGGTGACGCAGATACGCAGTATTTT.

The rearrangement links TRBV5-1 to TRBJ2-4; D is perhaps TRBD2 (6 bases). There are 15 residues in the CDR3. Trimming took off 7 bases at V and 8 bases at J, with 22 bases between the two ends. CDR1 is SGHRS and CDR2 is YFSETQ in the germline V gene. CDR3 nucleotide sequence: TGCGCCAGCGGCCGCCGGGACTCCGACCAGGACATTCAGTACTTC. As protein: CASGRRDSDQDIQYF.

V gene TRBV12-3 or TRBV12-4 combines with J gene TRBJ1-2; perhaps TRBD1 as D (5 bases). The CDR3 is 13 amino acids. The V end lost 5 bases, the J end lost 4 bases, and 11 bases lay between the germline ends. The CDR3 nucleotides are TGTGCCAGCAGTATCGGGACTCTCTATGGCTACACCTTC. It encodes CASSIGTLYGYTF.